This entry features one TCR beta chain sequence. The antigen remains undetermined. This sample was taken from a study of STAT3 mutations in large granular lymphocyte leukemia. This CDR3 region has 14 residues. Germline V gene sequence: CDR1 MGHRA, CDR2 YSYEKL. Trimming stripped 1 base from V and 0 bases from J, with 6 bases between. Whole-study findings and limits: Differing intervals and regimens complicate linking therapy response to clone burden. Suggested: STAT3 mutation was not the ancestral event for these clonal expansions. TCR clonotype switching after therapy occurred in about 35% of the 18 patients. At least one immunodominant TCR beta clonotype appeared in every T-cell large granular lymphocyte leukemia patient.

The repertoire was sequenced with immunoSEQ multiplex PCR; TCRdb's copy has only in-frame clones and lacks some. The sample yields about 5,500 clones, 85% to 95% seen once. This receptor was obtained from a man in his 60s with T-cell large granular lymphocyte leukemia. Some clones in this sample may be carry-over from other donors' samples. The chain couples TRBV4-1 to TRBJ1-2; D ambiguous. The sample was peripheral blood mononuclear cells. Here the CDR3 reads CASSQGISNYGYTF. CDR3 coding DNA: TGCGCCAGCAGCCAAGGGATTTCTAACTATGGCTACACCTTC.